These 17 T cell receptor beta chains originate from one sample sequenced in a study of Graves' ophthalmopathy and Graves' hyperthyroidism. TCR beta CDR3 amplification used RNA transcripts. Amplification began with first-round RT-PCR using HTBI primers, then second-round multiplex PCR was performed. Via MiXCR, TCRdb re-called the multiplex PCR reads, giving one row per CDR3 protein. In the table there are hundreds of thousands of distinct CDR3 sequences, about 20% of which are singletons. Sequences were obtained from peripheral blood. These TCRs come from a woman younger than 30 with stable Graves' hyperthyroidism. Some clones in this sample may be carry-over from other donors' samples.

Many counts were recorded for this clonotype. CDR3 in amino acids: CSAEDTPGELFF. Here the CDR3 DNA reads TGCAGTGCGGAGGACACCCCCGGGGAGCTGTTTTTT. This sequence joins TRBV20-1 and TRBJ2-2; D possibly uses TRBD1 or TRBD2 (5 bases each). The germline V gene has CDR1 DFQATT and CDR2 SNEGSKA (reference sequence). This CDR3 contains 12 residues. V gave up 6 bases and J gave up 6 bases, with 11 bases separating them.

In this sample, this clonotype turned up a few times. The J gene is TRBJ2-7, the V gene TRBV20-1; a weak D match, TRBD1 (7 bases). Per germline, CDR1 DFQATT and CDR2 SNEGSKA (reference sequence). The V end was cut by 3 bases, the J end by 3 bases, with 12 bases between. The CDR3 runs to 13 residues. The CDR3 here is CSARARGVYEQYF. CDR3 sequence (DNA): TGCAGTGCTAGGGCCAGGGGGGTCTACGAGCAGTACTTC.

This clonotype was picked up many times. V is TRBV30 and J is TRBJ2-7; D may be TRBD1 (7 bases). CDR1 is GTSNPN and CDR2 is SVGIG in the germline V gene (reference sequence). V lost 6 bases and J 7 bases, leaving 16 bases between the germline ends. This CDR3 has 12 amino acids. CDR3 bases: TGTGCCTGCCACCAGGGGGGTCGGGAGCAGTACTTC. It codes for CACHQGGREQYF.

This clonotype was seen a single time. This rearrangement joins TRBV6-1 to TRBJ2-4; the match to TRBD1 covers 8 bases. CDR3 size: 14 residues. V lost 1 base and J lost 7; bases outside the gene matches: 3. Germline V gene data show CDR1 as MNHNS and CDR2 as SASEGT. The CDR3 bases are TGTGCCAGCAGTGAAGGGCAGGGGGCGAACATTCAGTACTTC. Translation: CASSEGQGANIQYF.

Many counts were recorded for this clonotype. The chain employs TRBV15 and TRBJ2-2, with 8 bases lining up with TRBD2. V was clipped by 8 bases and J by 6 bases; unmatched bases: 11. The germline gives CDR1 LNHNV, CDR2 YYDKDF (reference sequence). This CDR3 contains 15 residues. The chain's CDR3 is CATRPGLEFAGELFF. CDR3 nucleotide sequence: TGTGCCACCCGCCCGGGACTAGAATTTGCCGGGGAGCTGTTTTTT.

This clonotype has at least ten counts. The chain employs TRBV2 and TRBJ2-7, with a possible D match to TRBD2 (6 bases). The CDR3 has 12 residues. Germline V gene data show CDR1 as SNHLY and CDR2 as FYNNEI. Trimming took off 4 bases at V and 6 bases at J, with 10 bases between the two ends. CDR3 loop: CASSVGGFEQYF. As DNA, the CDR3 is TGTGCCAGCAGTGTCGGGGGTTTCGAGCAGTACTTC.

This clonotype was found many times. The chain combines TRBV6-2 or TRBV6-3 with TRBJ2-7; no firm D call. Germline V gives CDR1 MNHEY, CDR2 SVGEGT. This CDR3 region has 13 residues. V lost 4 bases to trimming and J lost 3 bases, with 10 bases between them. CDR3 protein: CASSLASVYEQYF. CDR3 DNA: TGTGCCAGCAGTTTGGCTAGTGTCTACGAGCAGTACTTC.

This clonotype came up once. The rearrangement joins TRBV12-3 or TRBV12-4 to TRBJ2-7; D gene uncertain. The length of the CDR3 is 11 residues. V lost 6 bases, J lost 6 bases, and 9 bases lay in between. The CDR3 spells CASRRYGEQYF. The CDR3 DNA reads TGTGCCAGCAGGCGTTATGGCGAGCAGTACTTC.

This clonotype has a handful of counts. The chain has TRBV30 and TRBJ1-2; tentative D call: TRBD1 (6 bases). Germline V gene sequence: CDR1 GTSNPN, CDR2 SVGIG (reference sequence). This CDR3 has 13 residues. V lost 2 bases and J 3 bases, leaving 10 bases between the germline ends. The CDR3 coding sequence is TGTGCCTGGAGTCGGGGGGCAGACTATGGCTACACCTTC. This codes for CAWSRGADYGYTF.

DNA for the CDR3: TGTGCCAGCAGTTTGGGCGGACTCATGCCGCCCCACGGCTACACCTTC. This sequence encodes CASSLGGLMPPHGYTF. The chain links TRBV12-3 or TRBV12-4 to TRBJ1-2; D remains ambiguous. Trimming removed 3 bases at V and 8 bases at J, with 22 bases between. The CDR3 is 16 residues long.

Ten or more counts support this clonotype. The chain employs TRBV6-5 and TRBJ1-1; TRBD1 aligns across 10 bases. Germline trimming cut 0 bases from V and 1 base from J; bases unmatched to any gene: 2. The CDR3 has 16 residues. Germline CDR1 is MNHEY and CDR2 is SVGAGI. The CDR3 loop is CASSYSTGGPNTEAFF. For the CDR3, the DNA is TGTGCCAGCAGTTACTCGACAGGGGGCCCGAACACTGAAGCTTTCTTT.

This clonotype was detected many times. V is TRBV2 and J is TRBJ2-7, with TRBD1 identical over 7 bases. CDR1 SNHLY and CDR2 FYNNEI come from the germline V gene. This CDR3 contains 11 residues. CDR3 sequence (DNA): TGTGCGGCGAGAGGGGGCGGCGAGCAGTACTTC. Translation gives CAARGGGEQYF.

This clonotype was counted ten times or more. The chain links TRBV28 to TRBJ2-7, with no clear D. Between the trimmed V and J ends, which lost 5 bases and 3 bases, there was a span of 8 bases. In germline, CDR1 is MDHEN, CDR2 SYDVKM. The CDR3 loop spans 12 amino acids. In DNA form, the CDR3 reads TGTGCCAGCAGTGTAACAATCTACGAGCAGTACTTC. Its protein product is CASSVTIYEQYF.

This clonotype showed up many times. Sequence at one end of the junction differs from germline and may be a read error. The rearrangement uses TRBV20-1 and TRBJ1-5; D is unclear. Germline V CDR1 and CDR2: DFQATT, SNEGSKA (reference sequence). CDR3 length: 14 amino acids. Here the CDR3 DNA reads TGCAGTGCTAGAGAGGTACTGGACTATCAACCCCAGCATTTT. Its protein is CSAREVLDYQPQHF.

This clonotype was seen repeatedly, ten times or more. The chain joins TRBV10-1 to TRBJ2-7, with D unclear. The germline V gene encodes CDR1 WNHNN and CDR2 SYGVQD (reference sequence). CDR3 size: 15 residues. V gave up 0 bases and J gave up 2 bases, with 11 bases separating them. CDR3 in amino acids: CASSESRNSPYEQYF. In nucleotides, the CDR3 is TGCGCCAGCAGTGAGTCGAGGAACAGTCCCTACGAGCAGTACTTC.

The table lists this clonotype with many counts. The rearrangement uses TRBV19 and TRBJ2-5; tentatively, D is TRBD1 (6 bases). CDR3 length: 15 residues. Germline V gene data show CDR1 as LNHDA and CDR2 as SQIVND (reference sequence). The V end lost 4 bases, the J end lost 5 bases, and 17 bases lay between the germline ends. This chain's CDR3 is CASSTGAVLYETQYF. CDR3 nucleotide sequence: TGTGCCAGTAGTACAGGGGCGGTCCTTTATGAGACCCAGTACTTC. Full variable domain (rest looked up from reference TRBV19 and TRBJ2-5): DGGITQSPKYLFRKEGQNVTLSCEQNLNHDAMYWYRQDPGQGLRLIYYSQIVNDFQKGDIAEGYSVSREKKESFPLTVTSAQKNPTAFYLCASSTGAVLYETQYFGPGTRLLVL.

This clonotype was observed a handful of times. This rearrangement joins TRBV18 to TRBJ1-5, with D possibly matching TRBD1 (6 bases). The V gene's germline CDR1 is KGHSH and CDR2 LQKENI. V was trimmed by 1 base and J by 0 bases, leaving 10 bases between them. There are 16 residues in the CDR3. CDR3 DNA: TGTGCCAGCTCACCACAGACAGGCAGTAGCAATCAGCCCCAGCATTTT. Translating it yields CASSPQTGSSNQPQHF. The whole variable domain, remainder taken from reference TRBV18 and TRBJ1-5, is NAGVMQNPRHLVRRRGQEARLRCSPMKGHSHVYWYRQLPEEGLKFMVYLQKENIIDESGMPKERFSAEFPKEGPSILRIQQVVRGDSAAYFCASSPQTGSSNQPQHFGDGTRLSIL.